These T cell receptor beta chains were read from a single sample in a study of T cell changes during pregnancy in multiple sclerosis. This table comes from immunoSEQ multiplex PCR, and its TCRdb copy is limited to in-frame clones, with some not included. The table records tens of thousands of clones, around 84% of them present only once. The material sequenced was CD4+ T cells from peripheral blood mononuclear cells, taken before pregnancy. The receptors shown here come from a female donor with multiple sclerosis, enrolled in a pregnancy study. CDR3s include the opening cysteine and the closing phenylalanine or tryptophan. D genes are given only for firm matches. The size of a clone is reported for some rows only, either as once, few or many, or as a class for expanded clones.

j_call | clone_size | v_call | d_call | cdr3_nt | cdr3_aa
TRBJ1-4 | - | TRBV5-5 | - | TGTGCCAGCAGCTTGCGACACTTTAATGAAAAACTGTTTTTT | CASSLRHFNEKLFF
TRBJ2-7 | - | TRBV6-5 | - | TGTGCCAGCAGGGACTCGGGGGGCAGTTCCTACGAGCAGTACTTC | CASRDSGGSSYEQYF
TRBJ2-3 | - | TRBV6-5 | TRBD2 | TGTGCCAGCAGTTGGGCCGGGACTAGCGGCACAGATACGCAGTATTTT | CASSWAGTSGTDTQYF
TRBJ1-6 | few | TRBV6-6 | - | TGTGCCAGCAACTTAGGGGAGGGTCCAGTGAATTCACCCCTCCACTTT | CASNLGEGPVNSPLHF
TRBJ2-3 | - | TRBV5-8 | - | TGTGCCAGCGCCTCAAGTAGAGATACGCAGTATTTT | CASASSRDTQYF
TRBJ2-5 | - | TRBV12-5 | - | TGTGCTAGTGGTTTGGTACTCGGGGGTAGCGCGAGACCGGAGACCCAGTACTTC | CASGLVLGGSARPETQYF
TRBJ2-5 | few | TRBV5-1 | TRBD2 | TGCGCCAGCAGCTTGGGACTAGCGCAGGAGACCCAGTACTTC | CASSLGLAQETQYF
TRBJ2-7 | - | TRBV6-5 | TRBD1 | TGTGCCAGCAGGAGGGGACAGGGGACTTACGAGCAGTACTTC | CASRRGQGTYEQYF
TRBJ1-1 | - | TRBV6-1 | - | TGTGCCAGCAGTGCGTCGACAGGCCCGAACACTGAAGCTTTCTTT | CASSASTGPNTEAFF
TRBJ2-1 | - | TRBV5-1 | TRBD2 | TGCGCCAGCTCGAGCGGGACCTCCTACAATGAGCAGTTCTTC | CASSSGTSYNEQFF
TRBJ2-2 | - | TRBV28 | TRBD2 | TGTGCCAGCAGGACCCAACTAGCGGGAGGCGGCACCGGGGAGCTGTTTTTT | CASRTQLAGGGTGELFF
TRBJ2-7 | - | TRBV18 | - | TGTGCCAGCTCAAAAGGGGTACGGTACGAGCAGTACTTC | CASSKGVRYEQYF
TRBJ1-1 | - | TRBV19 | - | TGTGCCAGTAGTATAGGGCAGGGCCTCGTACGGGAAGCTTTCTTT | CASSIGQGLVREAFF
TRBJ2-3 | - | TRBV2 | - | TGTGCCAGCAGTGAAGGACAGAAGCAGTATTTT | CASSEGQKQYF
TRBJ2-1 | - | TRBV7-2 | TRBD2 | TGTGCCAGCGCCCCAAAAGCGGGACGGTACAATGAGCAGTTCTTC | CASAPKAGRYNEQFF
TRBJ1-1 | medium-sized | TRBV11-2 | - | TGTGCCAGCAGCAGAGACAGAAACACTTTCTTT | CASSRDRNTFF
TRBJ1-6 | few | TRBV6-5 | - | TGTGCCAGCAGTTACTCGAGGGGGGGTGATTCACCCCTCCACTTT | CASSYSRGGDSPLHF
TRBJ2-3 | - | TRBV7-2 | TRBD2 | TGTGCCAGCAGCAGAGGTAGCGGGGGGAACACAGATACGCAGTATTTT | CASSRGSGGNTDTQYF
TRBJ1-3 | - | TRBV18 | - | TGTGCCAGCTCACCAGGCAACTCTGGAAACACCATATATTTT | CASSPGNSGNTIYF
TRBJ2-7 | once | TRBV13 | - | TGTGCCAGCAGCCTCAATCCGCTACCTAGGAGGACAGCCGAGGGGAACGAGCAGTACTTC | CASSLNPLPRRTAEGNEQYF
TRBJ1-1 | - | TRBV5-1 | - | TGCGCCAGCAGCTTGGAGGGGGGGGCTTTCTTT | CASSLEGGAFF
TRBJ2-2 | - | TRBV2 | - | TGTGCCAGCAGTGAACTCGACAGTCCTTCGGGGGAGCTGTTTTTT | CASSELDSPSGELFF
TRBJ2-7 | - | TRBV29-1 | TRBD2 | TGCAGCGTTGAAGGGGTAGCGGGAGGACCCCTCGGTTACGAGCAGTACTTC | CSVEGVAGGPLGYEQYF
TRBJ2-6 | - | TRBV18 | - | TGTGCCAGCTCACCAGGGCCAGGGGCGCTGGGGGCCAACGTCCTGACTTTC | CASSPGPGALGANVLTF
TRBJ1-4 | - | TRBV29-1 | - | TGCAGCGTTGTGACAGAGAATGAAAAACTGTTTTTT | CSVVTENEKLFF
TRBJ2-2 | - | TRBV5-1 | - | TGCGCCAGCACCCCTTTGTTCAACACCGGGGAGCTGTTTTTT | CASTPLFNTGELFF
TRBJ1-3 | - | TRBV5-6 | - | TGTGCCAGCAGCTTTTTGGCCATCTCTGGAAACACCATATATTTT | CASSFLAISGNTIYF
TRBJ1-3 | - | TRBV7-6 | - | TGTGCCAGCAGCTCCCGAAGTGGGGGCCCCTCTGGAAACACCATATATTTT | CASSSRSGGPSGNTIYF
TRBJ1-1 | - | TRBV5-8 | - | TGTGCCAGCAGCTTCAGGGGAAGGGGCACTGAAGCTTTCTTT | CASSFRGRGTEAFF
TRBJ2-5 | - | TRBV29-1 | TRBD1 | TGCAGCGCCGACAGGGGACGAGAGACCCAGTACTTC | CSADRGRETQYF
TRBJ2-1 | - | TRBV11-3 | TRBD2 | TGTGCCAGCAGCTTAGATCAGGGAGGGACGGGGTCCTACAATGAGCAGTTCTTC | CASSLDQGGTGSYNEQFF
TRBJ2-3 | - | TRBV18 | TRBD2 | TGTGCCAGCTCACCACCGAGCGGGGGGGCCAGTGATACGCAGTATTTT | CASSPPSGGASDTQYF
TRBJ1-2 | - | TRBV11-2 | - | TGTGCCAGCAGCTTACCAGGGCGTCGGTATGGCTACACCTTC | CASSLPGRRYGYTF
TRBJ2-1 | - | TRBV18 | TRBD2 | TGTGCCAGCTCACGTGGGGCTAGCGGCGATGAGCAGTTCTTC | CASSRGASGDEQFF
TRBJ1-3 | once | TRBV5-1 | TRBD1 | TGCGCCAGCAGCACACAGACAGGGGATGGAAACACCATATATTTT | CASSTQTGDGNTIYF
TRBJ1-1 | once | TRBV7-2 | - | TGTGCCAGCAGCCTAGGGGGGGGAACTGAAGCTTTCTTT | CASSLGGGTEAFF
TRBJ1-2 | - | TRBV5-1 | - | TGCGCCAGCAGCTTGGCGTCCCCGGGGTTGGACTATGGCTACACCTTC | CASSLASPGLDYGYTF